This T cell receptor beta chain came from a study of blood T cell repertoires in COVID-19. Assay used: immunoSEQ multiplex PCR; TCRdb lists only in-frame clones, some missing. The sample lists roughly 130,000 clones, more than 70% occurring once. Study members were between roughly 18 and 100 years old and lived in 20 to 30 US regions. Trimming pared 7 bases from V and 0 bases from J, leaving 17 bases between. The CDR3 consists of 16 residues. Germline V CDR1 and CDR2: SEHNR, FQNEAQ (reference sequence). The genes are TRBV7-9 and TRBJ2-3; D perhaps matches TRBD2 (6 bases). The specimen was PBMCs or T cells enriched from blood (not recorded which). This receptor was identified in a middle-aged man with acute COVID-19. CDR3 in amino acids: CASTLGRTPSTDTQYF. The CDR3, as DNA: TGTGCCAGCACCCTTGGGAGGACACCGAGCACAGATACGCAGTATTTT.